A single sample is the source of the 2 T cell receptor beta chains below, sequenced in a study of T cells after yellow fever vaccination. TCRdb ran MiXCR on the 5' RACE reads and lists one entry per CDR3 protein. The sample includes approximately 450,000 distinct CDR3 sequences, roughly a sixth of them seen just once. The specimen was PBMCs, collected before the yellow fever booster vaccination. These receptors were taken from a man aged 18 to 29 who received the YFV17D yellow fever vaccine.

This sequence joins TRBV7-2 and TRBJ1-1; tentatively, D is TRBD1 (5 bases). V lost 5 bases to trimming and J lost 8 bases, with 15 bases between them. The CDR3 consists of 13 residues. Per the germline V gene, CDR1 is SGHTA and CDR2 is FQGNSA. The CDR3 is CASSEGPGREAFF. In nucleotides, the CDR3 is TGTGCCAGCAGCGAGGGCCCAGGGAGGGAAGCTTTCTTT.

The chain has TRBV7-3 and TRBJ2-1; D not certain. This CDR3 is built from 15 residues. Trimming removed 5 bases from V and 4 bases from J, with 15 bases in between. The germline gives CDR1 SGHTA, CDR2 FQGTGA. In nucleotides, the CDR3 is TGTGCCAGCAGCCTCACGGGCGGAGAGTACAATGAGCAGTTCTTC. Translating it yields CASSLTGGEYNEQFF.